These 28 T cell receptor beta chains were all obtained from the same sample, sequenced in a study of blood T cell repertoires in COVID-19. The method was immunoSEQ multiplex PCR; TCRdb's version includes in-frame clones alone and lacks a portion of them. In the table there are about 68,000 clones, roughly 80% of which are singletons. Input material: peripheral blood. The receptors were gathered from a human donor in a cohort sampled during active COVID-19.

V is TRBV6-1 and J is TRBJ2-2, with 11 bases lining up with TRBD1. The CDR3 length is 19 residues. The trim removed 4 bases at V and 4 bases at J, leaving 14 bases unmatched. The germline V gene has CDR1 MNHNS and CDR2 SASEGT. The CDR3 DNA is TGTGCCAGCAGTGCTACTAGGACAGGGGGCTTGATGGGCACCGGGGAGCTGTTTTTT. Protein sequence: CASSATRTGGLMGTGELFF.

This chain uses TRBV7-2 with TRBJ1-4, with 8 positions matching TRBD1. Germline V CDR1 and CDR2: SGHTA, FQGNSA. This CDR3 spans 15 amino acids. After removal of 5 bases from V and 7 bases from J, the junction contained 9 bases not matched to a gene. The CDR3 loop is CASSTSGTGFEKLFF. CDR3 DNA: TGTGCCAGCAGCACATCCGGGACAGGTTTTGAAAAACTGTTTTTT.

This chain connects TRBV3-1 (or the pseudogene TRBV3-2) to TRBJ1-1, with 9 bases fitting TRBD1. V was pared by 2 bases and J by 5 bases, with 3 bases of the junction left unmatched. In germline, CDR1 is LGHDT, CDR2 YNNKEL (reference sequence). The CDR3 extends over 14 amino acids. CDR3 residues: CASSQTGGATEAFF. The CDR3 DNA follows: TGTGCCAGCAGCCAAACAGGGGGCGCGACTGAAGCTTTCTTT.

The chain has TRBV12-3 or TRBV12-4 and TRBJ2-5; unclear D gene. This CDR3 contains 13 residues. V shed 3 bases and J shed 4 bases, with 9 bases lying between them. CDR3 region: CASSLEPPETQYF. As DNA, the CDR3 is TGTGCCAGCAGTTTGGAGCCGCCAGAGACCCAGTACTTC.

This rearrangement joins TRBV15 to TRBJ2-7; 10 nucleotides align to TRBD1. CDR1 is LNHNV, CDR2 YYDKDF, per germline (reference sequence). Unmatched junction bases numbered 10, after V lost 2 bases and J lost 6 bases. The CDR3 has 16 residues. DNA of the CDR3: TGTGCCACCAGCAGAAAGGGACAGGGGCCAGATTCCGAGCAGTACTTC. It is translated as CATSRKGQGPDSEQYF.

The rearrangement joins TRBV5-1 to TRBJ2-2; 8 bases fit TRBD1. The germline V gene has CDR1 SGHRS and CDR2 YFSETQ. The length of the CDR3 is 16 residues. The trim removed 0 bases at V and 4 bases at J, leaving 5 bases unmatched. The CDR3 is CASSLVAGGRTGELFF. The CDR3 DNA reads TGCGCCAGCAGCTTGGTCGCAGGGGGCCGCACCGGGGAGCTGTTTTTT.

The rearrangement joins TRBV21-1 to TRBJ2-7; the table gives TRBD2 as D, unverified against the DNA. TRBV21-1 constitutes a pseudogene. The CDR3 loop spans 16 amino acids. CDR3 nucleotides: TGTGCCAGCAGCAAAGGGGCCGGGAGGTTCTCCTACGAGCAGTACTTC. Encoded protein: CASSKGAGRFSYEQYF.

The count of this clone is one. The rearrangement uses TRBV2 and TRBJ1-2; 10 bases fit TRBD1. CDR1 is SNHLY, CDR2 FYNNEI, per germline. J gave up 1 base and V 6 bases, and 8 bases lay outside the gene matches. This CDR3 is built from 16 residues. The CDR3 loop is CASSLDRGNINYGYTF. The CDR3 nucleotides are TGTGCCAGCAGCCTGGACAGGGGGAACATTAACTATGGCTACACCTTC. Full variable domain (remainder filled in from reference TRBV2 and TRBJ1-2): EPEVTQTPSHQVTQMGQEVILRCVPISNHLYFYWYRQILGQKVEFLVSFYNNEISEKSEIFDDQFSVERPDGSNFTLKIRSTKLEDSAMYFCASSLDRGNINYGYTFGSGTRLTVV.

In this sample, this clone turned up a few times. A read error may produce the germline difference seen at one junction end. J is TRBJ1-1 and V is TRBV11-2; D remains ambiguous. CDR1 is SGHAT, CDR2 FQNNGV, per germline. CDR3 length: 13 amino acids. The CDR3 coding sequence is TGTGCCAGCAGCCCCCGGCGGAACCCTGAAGCTTTCTTT. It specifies CASSPRRNPEAFF.

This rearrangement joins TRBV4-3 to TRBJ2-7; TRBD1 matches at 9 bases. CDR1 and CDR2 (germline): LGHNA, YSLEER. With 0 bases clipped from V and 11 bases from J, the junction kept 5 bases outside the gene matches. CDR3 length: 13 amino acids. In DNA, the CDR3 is TGCGCCAGCAGCCAAGATTGGGACAGGGCTAAGTACTTC. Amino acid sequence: CASSQDWDRAKYF.

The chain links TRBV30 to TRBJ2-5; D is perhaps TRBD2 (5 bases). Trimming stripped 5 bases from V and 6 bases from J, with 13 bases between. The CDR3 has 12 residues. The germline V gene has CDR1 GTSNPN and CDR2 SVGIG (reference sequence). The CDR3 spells CAWRWLGKTQYF. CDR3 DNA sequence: TGTGCCTGGCGGTGGCTCGGGAAGACCCAGTACTTC.

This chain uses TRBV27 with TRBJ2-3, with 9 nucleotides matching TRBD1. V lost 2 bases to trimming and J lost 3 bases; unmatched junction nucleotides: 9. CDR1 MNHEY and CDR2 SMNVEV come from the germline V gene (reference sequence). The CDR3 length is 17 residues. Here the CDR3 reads CASSLLPDRGGTDTQYF. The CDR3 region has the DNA TGTGCCAGCAGTTTACTCCCGGACAGGGGAGGGACAGATACGCAGTATTTT.

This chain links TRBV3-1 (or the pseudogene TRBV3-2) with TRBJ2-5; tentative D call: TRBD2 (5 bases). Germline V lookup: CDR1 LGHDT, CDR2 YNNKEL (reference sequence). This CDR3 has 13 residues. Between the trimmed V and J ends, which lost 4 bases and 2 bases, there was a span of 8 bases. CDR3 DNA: TGTGCCAGCAGCCCCCGGGGTCAAGAGACCCAGTACTTC. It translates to CASSPRGQETQYF.

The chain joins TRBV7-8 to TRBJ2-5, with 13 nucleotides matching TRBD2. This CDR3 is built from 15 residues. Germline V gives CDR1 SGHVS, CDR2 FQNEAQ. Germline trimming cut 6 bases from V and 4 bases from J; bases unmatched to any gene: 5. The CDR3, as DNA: TGTGCCAGCAGGGGACTAGCGGGATGGGGAGAGACCCAGTACTTC. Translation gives CASRGLAGWGETQYF.

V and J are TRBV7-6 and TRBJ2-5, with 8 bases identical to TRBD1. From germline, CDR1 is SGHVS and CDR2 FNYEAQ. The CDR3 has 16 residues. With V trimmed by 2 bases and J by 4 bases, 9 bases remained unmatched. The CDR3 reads CASSLPGQARGETQYF. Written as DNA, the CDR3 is TGTGCCAGCAGCTTACCGGGACAGGCGAGGGGAGAGACCCAGTACTTC.

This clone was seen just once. CDR3 DNA sequence: TGCGCCAGCAGCCAGGGGACAGGGGGCTTCTATGGCTACACCTTC. Translating it yields CASSQGTGGFYGYTF. The chain uses TRBV4-3 and TRBJ1-2; TRBD1 aligns across 12 bases. The J segment lost 4 bases and the V segment lost 3 bases, leaving 3 bases of the junction unmatched. Germline-derived CDR1 and CDR2 are LGHNA and YSLEER. This CDR3 is built from 15 residues.

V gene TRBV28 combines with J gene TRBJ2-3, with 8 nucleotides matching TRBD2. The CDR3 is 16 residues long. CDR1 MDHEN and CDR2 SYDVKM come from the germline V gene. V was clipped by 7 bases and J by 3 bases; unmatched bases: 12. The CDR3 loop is CASTSAGGLGTDTQYF. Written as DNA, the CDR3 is TGTGCCAGCACCTCCGCTGGGGGACTAGGAACAGATACGCAGTATTTT.

CDR3 coding DNA: TGTGCCAGCAGCCCCACTAGCGGGAGTCTCTCGGACCACAATGAGCAGTTCTTC. It encodes CASSPTSGSLSDHNEQFF. The rearrangement links TRBV11-2 to TRBJ2-1; TRBD2 matches 11 bases. The CDR3 extends over 18 amino acids. Germline V gene data show CDR1 as SGHAT and CDR2 as FQNNGV. V was clipped by 5 bases and J by 5 bases; unmatched bases: 14.

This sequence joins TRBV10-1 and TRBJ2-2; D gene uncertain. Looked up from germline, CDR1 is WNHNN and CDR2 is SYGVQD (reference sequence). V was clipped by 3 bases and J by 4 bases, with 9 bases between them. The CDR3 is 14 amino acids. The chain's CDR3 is CASSDQMITGELFF. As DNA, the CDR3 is TGCGCCAGCAGTGATCAGATGATCACCGGGGAGCTGTTTTTT.

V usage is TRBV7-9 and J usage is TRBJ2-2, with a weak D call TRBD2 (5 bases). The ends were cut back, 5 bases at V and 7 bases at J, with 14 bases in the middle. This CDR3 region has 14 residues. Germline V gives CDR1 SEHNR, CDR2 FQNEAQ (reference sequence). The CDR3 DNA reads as TGTGCCAGCAGCGCGGACTCAGGAGTCGGGGAGCTGTTTTTT. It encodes CASSADSGVGELFF. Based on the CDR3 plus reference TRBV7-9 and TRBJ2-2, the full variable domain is DTGVSQNPRHKITKRGQNVTFRCDPISEHNRLYWYRQTLGQGPEFLTYFQNEAQLEKSRLLSDRFSAERPKGSFSTLEIQRTEQGDSAMYLCASSADSGVGELFFGEGSRLTVL.

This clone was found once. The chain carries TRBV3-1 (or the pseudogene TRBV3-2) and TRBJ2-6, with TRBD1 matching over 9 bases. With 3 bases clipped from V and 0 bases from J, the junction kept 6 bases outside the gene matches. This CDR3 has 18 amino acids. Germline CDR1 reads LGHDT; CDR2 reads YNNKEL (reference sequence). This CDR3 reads CASSHPTGGYSGANVLTF. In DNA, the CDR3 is TGTGCCAGCAGCCACCCGACAGGGGGGTACTCTGGGGCCAACGTCCTGACTTTC.

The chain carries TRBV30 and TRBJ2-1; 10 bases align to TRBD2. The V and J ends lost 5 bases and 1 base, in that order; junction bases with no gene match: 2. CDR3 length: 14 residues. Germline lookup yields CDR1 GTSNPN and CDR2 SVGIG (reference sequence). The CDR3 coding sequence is TGTGCCTGGGAGCGGGGGGGTTCCTACAATGAGCAGTTCTTC. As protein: CAWERGGSYNEQFF.

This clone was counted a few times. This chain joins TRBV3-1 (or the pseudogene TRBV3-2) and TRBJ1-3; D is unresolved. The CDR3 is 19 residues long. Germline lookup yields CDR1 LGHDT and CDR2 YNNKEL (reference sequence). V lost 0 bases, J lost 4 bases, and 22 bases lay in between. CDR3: CASSQDYGWTRATGNTIYF. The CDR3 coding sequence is TGTGCCAGCAGCCAAGATTATGGCTGGACTAGGGCTACGGGAAACACCATATATTTT.

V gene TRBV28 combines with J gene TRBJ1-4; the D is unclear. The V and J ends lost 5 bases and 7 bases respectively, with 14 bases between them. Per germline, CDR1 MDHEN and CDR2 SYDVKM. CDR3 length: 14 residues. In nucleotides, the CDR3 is TGTGCCAGCAGTAAATCGGGAGTTAGTGAAAAACTGTTTTTT. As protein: CASSKSGVSEKLFF.

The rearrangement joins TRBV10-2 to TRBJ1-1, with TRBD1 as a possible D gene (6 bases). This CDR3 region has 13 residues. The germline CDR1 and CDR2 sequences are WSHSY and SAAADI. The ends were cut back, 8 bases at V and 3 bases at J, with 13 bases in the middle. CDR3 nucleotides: TGCGCCAGCCGGGAGGACAGCTACACTGAAGCTTTCTTT. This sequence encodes CASREDSYTEAFF.

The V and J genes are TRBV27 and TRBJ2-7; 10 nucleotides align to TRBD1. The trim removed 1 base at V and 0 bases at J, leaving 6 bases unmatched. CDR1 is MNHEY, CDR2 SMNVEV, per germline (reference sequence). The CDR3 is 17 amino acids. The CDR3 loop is CASSLFTGTGVSYEQYF. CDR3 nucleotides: TGTGCCAGCAGTTTATTTACCGGGACAGGGGTCTCCTACGAGCAGTACTTC.

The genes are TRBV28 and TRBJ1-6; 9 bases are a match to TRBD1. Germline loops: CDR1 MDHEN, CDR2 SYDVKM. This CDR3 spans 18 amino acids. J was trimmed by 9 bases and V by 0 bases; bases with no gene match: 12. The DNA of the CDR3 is TGTGCCAGCAGTTTATGGTACAGGGGGCGTAAAGTCGGTTCACCCCTCCACTTT. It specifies CASSLWYRGRKVGSPLHF.

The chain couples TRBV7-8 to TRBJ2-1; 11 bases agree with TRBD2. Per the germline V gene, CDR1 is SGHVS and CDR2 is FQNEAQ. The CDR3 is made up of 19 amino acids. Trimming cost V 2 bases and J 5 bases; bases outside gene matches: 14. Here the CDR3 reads CASSLTPFRLAGSHNEQFF. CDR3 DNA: TGTGCCAGCAGCTTAACCCCCTTTCGACTAGCGGGATCCCACAATGAGCAGTTCTTC. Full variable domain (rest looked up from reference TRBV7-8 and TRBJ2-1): GAGVSQSPRYKVAKRGQDVALRCDPISGHVSLFWYQQALGQGPEFLTYFQNEAQLDKSGLPSDRFFAERPEGSVSTLKIQRTQQEDSAVYLCASSLTPFRLAGSHNEQFFGPGTRLTVL.